This TCR beta chain was sequenced in a study of T and B cells in COVID-19 patients. TRB was amplified from about 250-500 ng of blood genomic DNA. This CDR3 has 15 residues. CDR1 is MNHEY, CDR2 SVGAGI, per germline. The V segment lost 5 bases and the J segment 0 bases; nucleotides outside the gene matches: 2. The table lists this clonotype with a few counts. The antigen remains unidentified. Multiplex PCR with BIOMED2 TRB-A/B primer pools amplified TRB rearrangements. TCRdb passed the multiplex PCR reads through MiXCR, listing each CDR3 protein once. The top ten hold about 3% of the sample, which has 20,000 to 25,000 distinct CDR3 sequences, roughly 27% seen once. The study, taken as a whole, reports: At recovery TRB diversity and richness exceeded healthy donors, after highly clonal active COVID-19 repertoires. Of under 2,500 TCR clusters found only in the recovered cohort, a few dozen had low generation probability. Patients with COVID-19 reportedly showed strongly skewed T cell receptor beta variable and joining gene usage.

Material: blood. The V gene is TRBV6-5, the J gene TRBJ2-7; 12 bases are a match to TRBD2. The clonotype was recovered from a human donor who had recovered from COVID-19. The CDR3 loop is CASSTSGRSSYEQYF. CDR3 DNA sequence: TGTGCCAGCAGTACTAGCGGGAGGAGCTCCTACGAGCAGTACTTC.